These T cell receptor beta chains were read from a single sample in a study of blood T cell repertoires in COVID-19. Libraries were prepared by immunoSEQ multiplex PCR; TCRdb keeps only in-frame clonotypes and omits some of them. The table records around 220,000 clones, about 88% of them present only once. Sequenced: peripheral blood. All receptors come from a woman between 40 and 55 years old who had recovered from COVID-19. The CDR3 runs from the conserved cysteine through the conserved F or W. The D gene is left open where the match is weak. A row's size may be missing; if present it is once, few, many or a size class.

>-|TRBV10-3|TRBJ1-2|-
CAIMRPDRGYTF
TGTGCCATCATGAGGCCTGATCGGGGCTACACCTTC
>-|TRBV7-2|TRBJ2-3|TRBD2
CASSVRLAGVDTQYF
TGTGCCAGCAGCGTCCGACTAGCGGGGGTGGATACGCAGTATTTT
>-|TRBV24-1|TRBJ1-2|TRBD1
CATSDKDRGPSSGYTF
TGTGCCACCAGTGATAAAGACAGGGGCCCCTCTAGTGGCTACACCTTC
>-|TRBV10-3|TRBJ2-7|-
CAISDHSLSSYEQYF
TGTGCCATCAGTGATCACAGTCTGAGCTCCTACGAGCAGTACTTC
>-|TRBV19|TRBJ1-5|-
CASSTNQDSYSNQPQHF
TGTGCCAGTAGTACCAATCAGGACAGTTATAGCAATCAGCCCCAGCATTTT
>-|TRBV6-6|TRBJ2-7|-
CASSGEQGVSYYEQYF
TGTGCCAGCAGTGGAGAACAGGGAGTCAGTTACTACGAGCAGTACTTC
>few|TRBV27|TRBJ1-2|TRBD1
CASSPSGRGDYGYTF
TGTGCCAGCAGTCCCTCAGGCAGGGGGGACTATGGCTACACCTTC
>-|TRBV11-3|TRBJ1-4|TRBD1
CASSLGTGAVRTNEKLFF
TGTGCCAGCAGCTTAGGGACAGGGGCTGTGAGAACTAATGAAAAACTGTTTTTT
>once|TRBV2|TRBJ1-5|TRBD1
CASSQDRGNQPQHF
TGTGCCAGCAGCCAGGACAGGGGCAATCAGCCCCAGCATTTT
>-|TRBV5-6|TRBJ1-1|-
CASSVGQNTEAFF
TGTGCCAGCAGCGTAGGACAGAACACTGAAGCTTTCTTT
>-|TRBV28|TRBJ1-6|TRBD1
CASSLGGTGGTYNSPLHF
TGTGCCAGCAGTTTAGGAGGGACAGGGGGTACCTATAATTCACCCCTCCACTTT
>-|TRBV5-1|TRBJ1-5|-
CASSLGDSGNQPQHF
TGCGCCAGCAGCTTAGGGGATAGTGGCAATCAGCCCCAGCATTTT
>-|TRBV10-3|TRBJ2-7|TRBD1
CAISTRDRGPYEQYF
TGTGCCATCAGTACTCGGGACAGGGGTCCCTACGAGCAGTACTTC
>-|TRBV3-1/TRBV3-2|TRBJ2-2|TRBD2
CASSPRLRGGATGELFF
TGTGCCAGCAGTCCCCGGTTGCGGGGGGGGGCCACCGGGGAGCTGTTTTTT
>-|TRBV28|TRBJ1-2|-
CASSLVLGARGYTF
TGTGCCAGCAGTTTAGTCCTGGGGGCACGGGGCTACACCTTC
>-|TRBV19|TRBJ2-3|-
CASNKQGAEADTQYF
TGTGCCAGTAACAAACAGGGCGCTGAGGCAGATACGCAGTATTTT
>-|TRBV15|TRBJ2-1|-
CATSRLGGPSGNEQFF
TGTGCCACCAGCCGCCTGGGGGGACCCTCGGGCAATGAGCAGTTCTTC
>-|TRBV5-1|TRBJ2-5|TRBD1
CASTLIGQGGETQYF
TGCGCCAGCACCCTAATAGGACAGGGCGGAGAGACCCAGTACTTC
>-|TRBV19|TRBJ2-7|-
CASSSRGSAHEQYF
TGTGCCAGTAGTTCCAGGGGTTCGGCCCACGAGCAGTACTTC
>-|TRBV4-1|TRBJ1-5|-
CASSQERAVNQPQHF
TGCGCCAGCAGCCAAGAGAGGGCCGTCAATCAGCCCCAGCATTTT
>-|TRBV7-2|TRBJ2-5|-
CASSHKTTGGGPGETQYF
TGTGCCAGCAGTCACAAGACCACAGGGGGGGGCCCCGGGGAGACCCAGTACTTC